Included here is one T cell receptor beta chain sequence, with context. 60 Vbeta and 13 Jbeta primers were used in PCR. Libraries were prepared by immunoSEQ multiplex PCR; TCRdb keeps only in-frame clonotypes and omits some of them. The table includes roughly 80,000 clones, 65% to 75% detected once. The record originates from a study of cytomegalovirus exposure and HLA in healthy donors. There are 16 residues in the CDR3. The ends were cut back, 6 bases at V and 0 bases at J, with 14 bases in the middle. Germline CDR1 reads MDHEN; CDR2 reads SYDVKM. The specimen was PBMCs. The gene calls are TRBV28 and TRBJ1-4; TRBD1 is a possible D gene (5 bases). The clonotype originates from a woman between 40 and 50 years old in good health and CMV-seropositive. In DNA form, the CDR3 reads TGTGCCAGCAGCTTAACAGGAGCTGCAACTAATGAAAAACTGTTTTTT. The encoded protein is CASSLTGAATNEKLFF.